This TCR beta chain comes out of a study of regulatory T cells in long-lasting Graves disease. Study as a whole: Graves' cases, newly diagnosed, had used antithyroid drugs under 3 months.

According to the study, TCR beta libraries were built with iRepertoire HTBI primers and CDR3-region Arm-PCR. MiXCR, run by TCRdb on the multiplex PCR reads, gives a single entry per CDR3 protein. In the table there are about 620,000 distinct CDR3 sequences, 15% to 20% of which are singletons. Time point specified: newly diagnosed GD, antithyroid drugs for less than 3 months. The TCR library was made from RNA extracted from PBMCs. Recruitment took place at an endocrinology department in Xi'an, China. These same records also appear under a second study, on T cells in Graves' hyperthyroidism and ophthalmopathy. As reported in that work: The HTBI primer set served for first-round RT-PCR of the TCR CDR3. Most thyroid clonotypes expanded above 0.001 appeared in blood too.

Material: peripheral blood mononuclear cells (PBMCs), obtained at new diagnosis, from a patient treated with antithyroid drugs. The TCR originated in a woman in her twenties or thirties with Graves disease.

CDR3 in amino acids: CASSFGAIDSTDTQYF. CDR3 in DNA: TGTGCCAGCAGTTTTGGGGCGATTGATAGCACAGATACGCAGTATTTT. The chain combines TRBV12-3 or TRBV12-4 with TRBJ2-3, with a tentative D call TRBD1 (5 bases). There are 16 residues in the CDR3. V lost 3 bases, J lost 0 bases, and 13 bases lay in between.